This TCR beta chain was observed in a study of T cell changes during pregnancy in multiple sclerosis. This CDR3 spans 16 amino acids. Per germline, CDR1 SGHNT and CDR2 YYREEE (reference sequence). V gave up 4 bases and J gave up 2 bases; unmatched junction bases: 8. This clone is a singleton in its sample. Clones were read by immunoSEQ multiplex PCR, and TCRdb kept only the in-frame ones, dropping some. The sample includes 85,000 to 120,000 clones, 75% to 95% of them seen just once. This clonotype was sampled from a female donor with multiple sclerosis, enrolled in a pregnancy study. The chain links TRBV5-4 to TRBJ2-3; 9 positions agree with TRBD2. Specimen: peripheral blood, collected before pregnancy. CDR3 amino acids: CASSPRVAGDTDTQYF. The DNA of the CDR3 is TGTGCCAGCAGCCCGCGGGTAGCGGGAGACACAGATACGCAGTATTTT.